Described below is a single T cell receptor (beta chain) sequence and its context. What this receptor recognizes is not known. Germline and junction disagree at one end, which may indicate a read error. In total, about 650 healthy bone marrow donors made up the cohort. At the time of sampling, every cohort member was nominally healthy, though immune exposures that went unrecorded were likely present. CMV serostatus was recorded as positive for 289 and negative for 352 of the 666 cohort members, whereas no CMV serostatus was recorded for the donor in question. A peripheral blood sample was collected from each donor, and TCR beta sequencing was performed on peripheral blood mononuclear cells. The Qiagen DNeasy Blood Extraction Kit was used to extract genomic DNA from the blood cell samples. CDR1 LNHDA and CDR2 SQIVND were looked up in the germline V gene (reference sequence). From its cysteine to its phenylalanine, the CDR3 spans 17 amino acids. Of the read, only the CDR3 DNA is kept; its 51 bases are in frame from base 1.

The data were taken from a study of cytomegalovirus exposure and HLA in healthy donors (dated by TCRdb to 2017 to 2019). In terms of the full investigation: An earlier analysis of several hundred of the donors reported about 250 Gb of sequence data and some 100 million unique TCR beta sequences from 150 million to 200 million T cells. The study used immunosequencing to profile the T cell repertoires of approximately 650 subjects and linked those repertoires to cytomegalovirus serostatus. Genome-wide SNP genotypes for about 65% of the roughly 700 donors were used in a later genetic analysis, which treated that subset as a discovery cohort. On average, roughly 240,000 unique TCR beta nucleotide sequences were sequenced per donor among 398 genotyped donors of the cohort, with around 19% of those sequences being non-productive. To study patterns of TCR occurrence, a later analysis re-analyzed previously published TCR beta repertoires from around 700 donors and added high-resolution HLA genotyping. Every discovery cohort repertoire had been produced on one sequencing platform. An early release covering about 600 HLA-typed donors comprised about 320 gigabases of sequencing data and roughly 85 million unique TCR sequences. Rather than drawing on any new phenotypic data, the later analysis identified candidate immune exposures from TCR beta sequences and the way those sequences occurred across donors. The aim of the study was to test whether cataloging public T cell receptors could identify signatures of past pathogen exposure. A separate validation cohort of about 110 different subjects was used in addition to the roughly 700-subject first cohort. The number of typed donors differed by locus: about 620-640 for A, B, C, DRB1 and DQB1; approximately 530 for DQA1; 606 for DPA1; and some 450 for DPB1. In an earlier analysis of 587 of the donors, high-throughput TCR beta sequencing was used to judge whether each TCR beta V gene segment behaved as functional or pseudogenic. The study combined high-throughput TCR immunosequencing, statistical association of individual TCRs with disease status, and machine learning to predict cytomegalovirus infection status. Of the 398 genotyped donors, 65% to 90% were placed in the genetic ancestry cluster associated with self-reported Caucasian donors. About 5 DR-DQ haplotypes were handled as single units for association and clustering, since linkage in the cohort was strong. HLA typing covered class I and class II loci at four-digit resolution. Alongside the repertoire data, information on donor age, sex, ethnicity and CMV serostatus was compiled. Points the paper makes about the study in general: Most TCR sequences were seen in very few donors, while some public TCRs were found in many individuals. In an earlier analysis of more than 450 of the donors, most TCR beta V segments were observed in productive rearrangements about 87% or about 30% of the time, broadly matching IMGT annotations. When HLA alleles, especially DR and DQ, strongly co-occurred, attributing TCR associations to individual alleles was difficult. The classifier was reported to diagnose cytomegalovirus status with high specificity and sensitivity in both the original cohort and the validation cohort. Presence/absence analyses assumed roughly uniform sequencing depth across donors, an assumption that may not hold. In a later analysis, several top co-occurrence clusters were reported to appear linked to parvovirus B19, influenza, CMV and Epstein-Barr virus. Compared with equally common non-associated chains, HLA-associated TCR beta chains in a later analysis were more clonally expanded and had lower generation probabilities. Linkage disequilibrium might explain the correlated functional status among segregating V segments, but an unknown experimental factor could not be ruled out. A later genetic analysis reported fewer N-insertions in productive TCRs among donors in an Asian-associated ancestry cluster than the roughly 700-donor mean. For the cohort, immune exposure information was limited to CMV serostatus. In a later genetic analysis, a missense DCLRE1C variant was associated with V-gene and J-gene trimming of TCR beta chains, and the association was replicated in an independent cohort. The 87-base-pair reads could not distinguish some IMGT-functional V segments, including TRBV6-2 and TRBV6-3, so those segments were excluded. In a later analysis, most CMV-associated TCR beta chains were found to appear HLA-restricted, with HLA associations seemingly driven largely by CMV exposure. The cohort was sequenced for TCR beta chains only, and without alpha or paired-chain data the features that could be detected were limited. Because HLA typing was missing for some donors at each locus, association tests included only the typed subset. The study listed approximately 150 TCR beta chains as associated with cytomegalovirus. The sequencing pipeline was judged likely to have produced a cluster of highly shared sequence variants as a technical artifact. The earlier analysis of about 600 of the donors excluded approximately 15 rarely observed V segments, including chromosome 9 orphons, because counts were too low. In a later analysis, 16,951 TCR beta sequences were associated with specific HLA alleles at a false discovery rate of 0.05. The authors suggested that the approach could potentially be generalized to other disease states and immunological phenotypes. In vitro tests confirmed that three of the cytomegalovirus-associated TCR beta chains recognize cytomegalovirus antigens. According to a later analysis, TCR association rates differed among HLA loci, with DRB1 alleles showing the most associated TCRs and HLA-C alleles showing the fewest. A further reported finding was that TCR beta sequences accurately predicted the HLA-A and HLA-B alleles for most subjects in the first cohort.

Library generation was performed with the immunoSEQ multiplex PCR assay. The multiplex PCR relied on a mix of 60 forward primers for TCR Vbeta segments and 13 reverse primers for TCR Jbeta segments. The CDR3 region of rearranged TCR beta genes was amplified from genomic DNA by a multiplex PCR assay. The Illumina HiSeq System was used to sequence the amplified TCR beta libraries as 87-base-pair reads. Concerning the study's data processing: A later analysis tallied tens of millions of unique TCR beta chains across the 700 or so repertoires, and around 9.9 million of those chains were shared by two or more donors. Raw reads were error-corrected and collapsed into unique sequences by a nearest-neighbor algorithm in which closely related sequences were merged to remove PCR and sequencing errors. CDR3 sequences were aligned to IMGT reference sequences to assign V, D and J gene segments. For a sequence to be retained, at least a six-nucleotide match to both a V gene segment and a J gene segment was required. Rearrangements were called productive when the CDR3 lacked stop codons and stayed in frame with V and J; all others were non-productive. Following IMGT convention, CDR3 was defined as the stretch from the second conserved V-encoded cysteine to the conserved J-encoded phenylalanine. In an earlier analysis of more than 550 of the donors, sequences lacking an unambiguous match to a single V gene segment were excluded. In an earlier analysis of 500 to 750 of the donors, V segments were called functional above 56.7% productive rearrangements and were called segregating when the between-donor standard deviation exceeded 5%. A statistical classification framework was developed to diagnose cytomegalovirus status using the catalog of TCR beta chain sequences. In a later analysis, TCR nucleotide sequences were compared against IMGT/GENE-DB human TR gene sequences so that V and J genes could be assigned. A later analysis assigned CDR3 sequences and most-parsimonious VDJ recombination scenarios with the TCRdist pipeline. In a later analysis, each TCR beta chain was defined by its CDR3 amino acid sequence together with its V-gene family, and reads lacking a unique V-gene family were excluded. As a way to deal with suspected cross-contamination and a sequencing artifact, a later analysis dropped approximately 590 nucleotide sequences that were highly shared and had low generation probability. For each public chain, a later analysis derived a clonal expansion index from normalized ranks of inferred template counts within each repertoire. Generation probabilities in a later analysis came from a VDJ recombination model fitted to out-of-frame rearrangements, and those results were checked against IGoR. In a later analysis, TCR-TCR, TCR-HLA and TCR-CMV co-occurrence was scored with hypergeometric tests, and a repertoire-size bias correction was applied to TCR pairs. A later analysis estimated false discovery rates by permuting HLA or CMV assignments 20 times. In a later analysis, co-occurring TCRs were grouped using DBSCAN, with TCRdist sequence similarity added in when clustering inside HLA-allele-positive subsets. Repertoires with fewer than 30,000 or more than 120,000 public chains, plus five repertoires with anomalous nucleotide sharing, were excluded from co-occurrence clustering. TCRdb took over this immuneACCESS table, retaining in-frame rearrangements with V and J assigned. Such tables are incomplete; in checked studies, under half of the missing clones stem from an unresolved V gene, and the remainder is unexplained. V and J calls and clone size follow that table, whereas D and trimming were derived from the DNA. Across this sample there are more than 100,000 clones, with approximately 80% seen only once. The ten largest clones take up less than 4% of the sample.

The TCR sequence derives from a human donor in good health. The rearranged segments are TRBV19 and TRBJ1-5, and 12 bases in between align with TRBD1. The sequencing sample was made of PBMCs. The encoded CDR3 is CVSRDPVGQGADQPQHF. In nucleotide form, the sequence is TGTGTCAGTCGCGACCCCGTGGGACAGGGGGCGGATCAGCCCCAGCATTTT.